One and the same sample provided the 10 T cell receptor beta chains below, sequenced in a study of shared clonotypes between healthy human individuals. Generated by immunoSEQ multiplex PCR, the TCRdb table keeps only in-frame clones and is missing some. The sample has about 2.4 million clones, approximately 93% seen once. Sequenced sample: naive CD4+ T cells from PBMCs. The subset was: CD45RA+ positively selected. The receptors stem from a man aged 18 to 30 in good health. Some clones in this sample may be carry-over from other donors' samples.

This chain links TRBV19 with TRBJ1-1; no clear D. Germline V gene data show CDR1 as LNHDA and CDR2 as SQIVND (reference sequence). Trimming removed 3 bases from V and 3 bases from J, with 8 bases in between. This CDR3 region has 13 residues. As DNA, the CDR3 is TGTGCCAGTAGTATGTGGGGATACACTGAAGCTTTCTTT. Translating it yields CASSMWGYTEAFF.

The gene calls are TRBV19 and TRBJ2-6, with 7 bases matching TRBD1. V dropped 6 bases and J dropped 0; count of bases not matched to a gene: 14. The CDR3 runs to 19 residues. CDR1 and CDR2 from the germline V gene are LNHDA and SQIVND (reference sequence). CDR3 sequence: CASSPRRTGLYSGANVLTF. CDR3 nucleotides: TGTGCCAGTAGCCCACGCCGGACAGGTCTCTACTCTGGGGCCAACGTCCTGACTTTC.

The chain recombines TRBV19 with TRBJ2-7; D is perhaps TRBD2 (7 bases). V lost 4 bases, J lost 6 bases, and 22 bases lay in between. The CDR3 extends over 16 amino acids. Germline V gene lookup returns CDR1 LNHDA and CDR2 SQIVND (reference sequence). CDR3 amino acids: CASSTRGARLGPEQYF. The CDR3 nucleotides read TGTGCCAGTAGTACCCGGGGGGCCCGTCTTGGCCCCGAGCAGTACTTC.

The chain employs TRBV6-6 and TRBJ2-1, with unresolved D. The CDR3 is 14 amino acids. Per germline, CDR1 MNHNY and CDR2 SVGAGI (reference sequence). V was cut by 5 bases and J by 2 bases, with 10 bases left in between. CDR3: CASSTQGPYNEQFF. The CDR3 DNA reads TGTGCCAGCAGTACCCAAGGGCCCTACAATGAGCAGTTCTTC.

V and J are TRBV6-4 and TRBJ2-1; 10 bases are shared with TRBD2. The CDR3 extends over 15 amino acids. Germline CDR1 is MRHNA and CDR2 is SNTAGT. Unmatched junction bases numbered 7, after V lost 8 bases and J lost 3 bases. In nucleotides, the CDR3 is TGTGCCAGCGCGGAAACTAGCGGGAACTACAATGAGCAGTTCTTC. Translation gives CASAETSGNYNEQFF.

The chain combines TRBV6-5 with TRBJ2-7; TRBD1 matches at 10 bases. Trimming cost V 2 bases and J 3 bases; bases outside gene matches: 7. Germline-derived CDR1 and CDR2 are MNHEY and SVGAGI. CDR3 length equals 16 residues. Here the CDR3 reads CASSYNSGTGVYEQYF. The DNA of the CDR3 is TGTGCCAGCAGTTACAATTCCGGGACAGGGGTCTACGAGCAGTACTTC.

The J gene is TRBJ2-7, the V gene TRBV5-1; 10 nucleotides agree with TRBD2. CDR3 size: 16 residues. Germline loops: CDR1 SGHRS, CDR2 YFSETQ. J lost 3 bases, V lost 5 bases, and 11 bases had no gene match. DNA for the CDR3: TGCGCCAGCAGTTCGGGACTAGCGACTCAGGGCTACGAGCAGTACTTC. Residues: CASSSGLATQGYEQYF.

The V and J genes are TRBV6-5 and TRBJ1-2; 8 bases are a match to TRBD1. Germline V gene sequence: CDR1 MNHEY, CDR2 SVGAGI. The length of the CDR3 is 13 residues. V dropped 7 bases and J dropped 9; count of bases not matched to a gene: 10. Here the CDR3 reads CASTRSGGGSYTF. CDR3 DNA: TGTGCCAGCACCCGGTCAGGGGGCGGGAGCTACACCTTC.

This sequence joins TRBV5-1 and TRBJ1-1, with 7 positions matching TRBD1. V gave up 3 bases and J gave up 4 bases; unmatched junction bases: 18. CDR1 SGHRS and CDR2 YFSETQ come from the germline V gene. This CDR3 comprises 18 residues. For the CDR3, the DNA is TGCGCCAGCAGCTCTCTGGGACAGCTCCCTGGCGGGGGCACTGAAGCTTTCTTT. It encodes CASSSLGQLPGGGTEAFF. The entire variable domain, with the rest obtained from reference TRBV5-1 and TRBJ1-1, is as follows: KAGVTQTPRYLIKTRGQQVTLSCSPISGHRSVSWYQQTPGQGLQFLFEYFSETQRNKGNFPGRFSGRQFSNSRSEMNVSTLELGDSALYLCASSSLGQLPGGGTEAFFGQGTRLTVV.

The gene calls are TRBV2 and TRBJ2-2, with a tentative D call TRBD2 (5 bases). Trimming pared 7 bases from V and 4 bases from J, leaving 13 bases between. The germline V gene has CDR1 SNHLY and CDR2 FYNNEI. The CDR3 is made up of 14 amino acids. This CDR3 is CASTGGRVTGELFF. The CDR3, as DNA: TGTGCCAGCACCGGAGGACGGGTCACCGGGGAGCTGTTTTTT.